This TCR beta chain comes out of a study of cytomegalovirus exposure and HLA in healthy donors. Findings and caveats of the study: Some V segments (TRBV6-2 and TRBV6-3 among them) were excluded as indistinguishable.

CDR3 length equals 13 residues. V lost 3 bases and J lost 6; bases outside the gene matches: 5. Germline-derived CDR1 and CDR2 are SQVTM and ANQGSEA. To note about this clone: The antigen is undetermined.

The PCR ran on 60 Vbeta and 13 Jbeta primers. Some clones are missing from TCRdb's copy, which holds only in-frame ones; the method was immunoSEQ multiplex PCR. In the table there are fewer than 120,000 clones, around 84% of which are singletons. Sequenced: PBMCs. The rearrangement uses TRBV29-1 and TRBJ2-1; 7 bases are a match to TRBD2. This TCR came from a woman aged 25 to 39 in good health and CMV-seronegative. CDR3 amino acids: CSVDGLVFNEQFF. CDR3 bases: TGCAGCGTTGACGGACTAGTTTTCAATGAGCAGTTCTTC.